This entry lists 21 T cell receptor beta chains sequenced from one sample in a study of T cell changes during pregnancy in multiple sclerosis. Clones were sequenced by immunoSEQ multiplex PCR, and TCRdb holds only the in-frame ones, with some missing. This table holds about 31,000 clones, approximately 86% found once. This specimen was CD8+ T cells from peripheral blood mononuclear cells, taken in the first trimester of pregnancy. The receptor source for this set is a female donor with multiple sclerosis, enrolled in a pregnancy study.

This clone was recorded only once. The chain is built from TRBV5-6 and TRBJ1-5; 10 bases match TRBD1. This CDR3 has 16 amino acids. Germline values: CDR1 SGHDT, CDR2 YYEEEE. V lost 0 bases to trimming and J lost 5 bases; unmatched junction nucleotides: 5. In DNA form, the CDR3 reads TGTGCCAGCAGCTTGGGGGGGACAGGGGCGCATCAGCCCCAGCATTTT. It codes for CASSLGGTGAHQPQHF.

This clone was observed a handful of times. The CDR3 DNA follows: TGTGCCAGCAGTGACACTTCGGACAGGGAGGGTACCGGGGAGCTGTTTTTT. Amino acids: CASSDTSDREGTGELFF. The V gene is TRBV6-4, the J gene TRBJ2-2, with TRBD1 as a possible D gene (8 bases). Germline CDR1 MRHNA, CDR2 SNTAGT. V was shortened by 2 bases and J by 5 bases, with 18 bases between the two germline ends. The CDR3 runs to 17 residues.

The V and J genes are TRBV28 and TRBJ1-2, with 8 bases identical to TRBD1. Germline assignment: CDR1 MDHEN and CDR2 SYDVKM. The CDR3 contains 16 residues. Germline trimming cut 4 bases from V and 4 bases from J; bases unmatched to any gene: 11. CDR3 amino acids: CASSSPAGGSTYGYTF. The CDR3 DNA is TGTGCCAGCAGTTCTCCCGCAGGGGGCAGCACCTATGGCTACACCTTC.

The CDR3 nucleotides are TGTGCCAGCAGCCTCGGACTAGCGGGAGGCCCCTACGAGCAGTACTTC. Its translation: CASSLGLAGGPYEQYF. The chain combines TRBV7-9 with TRBJ2-7; 14 bases are shared with TRBD2. The CDR3 length is 16 residues. Germline loops: CDR1 SEHNR, CDR2 FQNEAQ (reference sequence). V was pared by 5 bases and J by 2 bases, with 5 bases of the junction left unmatched.

The CDR3 DNA reads as TGCGCCAGCAGCCAAGTCCGGACACCGCTTTGGGAGCAGTACTTC. Translated: CASSQVRTPLWEQYF. The V gene is TRBV4-3, the J gene TRBJ2-7, with a possible D match to TRBD1 (5 bases). The CDR3 consists of 15 residues. The V gene's germline CDR1 is LGHNA and CDR2 YSLEER. The V end lost 1 base, the J end lost 7 bases, and 17 bases lay between the germline ends.

The gene calls are TRBV19 and TRBJ2-1; TRBD2 aligns across 7 bases. In germline, CDR1 is LNHDA, CDR2 SQIVND (reference sequence). J gave up 6 bases and V 7 bases, and 12 bases lay outside the gene matches. The CDR3 runs to 15 residues. The DNA of the CDR3 is TGTGCCAGTAATGAGCGTAGCGGGCCCCTCAATGAGCAGTTCTTC. As protein: CASNERSGPLNEQFF.

This clone was detected a few times. The chain couples TRBV4-1 to TRBJ1-1; 8 positions match TRBD1. This CDR3 spans 15 amino acids. Per germline, CDR1 MGHRA and CDR2 YSYEKL. The V gene end was trimmed by 0 bases and the J gene end by 6 bases; junction bases not matched to a gene: 6. The CDR3 coding sequence is TGCGCCAGCAGCCAAGAGGAGGACAGGGAGGCTGAAGCTTTCTTT. Encoded protein: CASSQEEDREAEAFF.

V and J are TRBV7-3 and TRBJ2-1, with 15 bases aligning to TRBD2. The CDR3 is made up of 19 amino acids. V lost 3 bases, J lost 0 bases, and 6 bases stayed unmatched. Germline loops: CDR1 SGHTA, CDR2 FQGTGA. The CDR3 nucleotides are TGTGCCAGCAGCTTGGGACTAGCGGGAGGCTTTGGCTCCTACAATGAGCAGTTCTTC. Translation: CASSLGLAGGFGSYNEQFF. Variable domain in full (rest from reference TRBV7-3 and TRBJ2-1): GAGVSQTPSNKVTEKGKYVELRCDPISGHTALYWYRQSLGQGPEFLIYFQGTGAADDSGLPNDRFFAVRPEGSVSTLKIQRTERGDSAVYLCASSLGLAGGFGSYNEQFFGPGTRLTVL.

This clone appeared a single time. This sequence joins TRBV7-8 and TRBJ2-7; 9 bases align to TRBD1. This CDR3 comprises 14 residues. The germline V gene has CDR1 SGHVS and CDR2 FQNEAQ. The junction had 8 bases not matched to a gene; V was cut back by 4 bases and J by 7 bases. The DNA for the CDR3 is TGTGCCAGCAGCTGGGGGATGGGGACAGGGGAGCAGTACTTC. It translates to CASSWGMGTGEQYF. The variable domain in full, completed from reference TRBV7-8 and TRBJ2-7, reads GAGVSQSPRYKVAKRGQDVALRCDPISGHVSLFWYQQALGQGPEFLTYFQNEAQLDKSGLPSDRFFAERPEGSVSTLKIQRTQQEDSAVYLCASSWGMGTGEQYFGPGTRLTVT.

The CDR3 loop reads CASSQEVGSLEDTF. CDR3 bases: TGCGCCAGCAGCCAAGAGGTGGGCAGCCTTGAAGACACCTTC. The chain employs TRBV4-1 and TRBJ1-2; D gene unclear. The CDR3 length is 14 residues. Germline loops: CDR1 MGHRA, CDR2 YSYEKL. Trimming removed 0 bases from V and 12 bases from J, with 17 bases in between.

The chain uses TRBV27 and TRBJ2-5, with TRBD2 as a possible D gene (5 bases). V lost 2 bases to trimming and J lost 4 bases, with 8 bases between them. Germline CDR1 reads MNHEY; CDR2 reads SMNVEV (reference sequence). The CDR3 runs to 13 residues. The CDR3 coding sequence is TGTGCCAGCAGTTTACTAGCCGGAGAGACCCAGTACTTC. This sequence encodes CASSLLAGETQYF.

V usage is TRBV6-6 and J usage is TRBJ2-5; TRBD2 is a possible D gene (6 bases). The CDR3 runs 16 residues. Per germline, CDR1 MNHNY and CDR2 SVGAGI (reference sequence). V was clipped by 9 bases and J by 2 bases, with 22 bases between them. The DNA for the CDR3 is TGTGCCAGTCGGGCCGTGGGGGGTGACCTGCAAGAGACCCAGTACTTC. Its protein product is CASRAVGGDLQETQYF.

Only a few counts were recorded for this clone. The chain links TRBV2 to TRBJ2-7; 7 nucleotides agree with TRBD1. Germline CDR1 SNHLY, CDR2 FYNNEI. The ends lost 7 bases at V and 6 bases at J; junction bases unmatched: 9. The CDR3 has 13 residues. This chain's CDR3 is CASIPTGSSEQYF. In DNA, the CDR3 is TGTGCCAGCATCCCGACAGGGTCAAGCGAGCAGTACTTC.

J is TRBJ2-3 and V is TRBV7-2; D remains unclear. The CDR3 consists of 14 residues. V was clipped by 5 bases and J by 4 bases, with 13 bases between them. Germline loops: CDR1 SGHTA, CDR2 FQGNSA. CDR3 nucleotides: TGTGCCAGCAGCCCTGATCTAGTCCCAGATACGCAGTATTTT. Translation gives CASSPDLVPDTQYF.

This chain joins TRBV5-1 and TRBJ1-4; the match to TRBD1 covers 7 bases. After removal of 0 bases from V and 8 bases from J, the junction contained 7 bases not matched to a gene. Germline values: CDR1 SGHRS, CDR2 YFSETQ. CDR3 size: 15 residues. In DNA form, the CDR3 reads TGCGCCAGCAGCTTGGCGTGGCAGGGGGAAGAAAAACTGTTTTTT. Translation: CASSLAWQGEEKLFF.

The chain combines TRBV29-1 with TRBJ2-7; TRBD1 matches at 10 bases. With V trimmed by 7 bases and J by 5 bases, 11 bases remained unmatched. CDR3 length: 14 amino acids. Per germline, CDR1 SQVTM and CDR2 ANQGSEA. The CDR3 coding sequence is TGCAGCGCCAACCCGGGACAGGGGTTCGACGAGCAGTACTTC. Translation: CSANPGQGFDEQYF.

The chain recombines TRBV16 with TRBJ1-3; no clear D gene. The V gene's germline CDR1 is KGHSY and CDR2 FQNENV. The CDR3 runs 15 residues. V lost 2 bases, J lost 0 bases, and 8 bases lay in between. The CDR3 DNA follows: TGTGCCAGCAGCCAACCGGGATTCTCTGGAAACACCATATATTTT. Its protein product is CASSQPGFSGNTIYF.

The gene calls are TRBV28 and TRBJ1-6, with a weak D call TRBD1 (6 bases). V lost 8 bases to trimming and J lost 7 bases, with 18 bases between them. This CDR3 region has 15 residues. Germline CDR1 reads MDHEN; CDR2 reads SYDVKM. CDR3 sequence reads: CASAFYLTGNSPLHF. CDR3 DNA sequence: TGTGCCAGCGCCTTTTACTTAACAGGGAATTCACCCCTCCACTTT.

This clone has only one observation. V and J are TRBV5-6 and TRBJ2-1; TRBD2 is a possible D gene (5 bases). Between the trimmed V and J ends, which lost 5 bases and 8 bases, there was a span of 14 bases. Germline V CDR1 and CDR2: SGHDT, YYEEEE. The CDR3 loop spans 13 amino acids. CDR3 coding DNA: TGTGCCAGCAGTAGCGTTTCCGGGGATGAGCAGTTCTTC. Protein: CASSSVSGDEQFF. Using reference TRBV5-6 and TRBJ2-1 for the parts outside the CDR3, the full variable domain is DAGVTQSPTHLIKTRGQQVTLRCSPKSGHDTVSWYQQALGQGPQFIFQYYEEEERQRGNFPDRFSGHQFPNYSSELNVNALLLGDSALYLCASSSVSGDEQFFGPGTRLTVL.

The V call is TRBV7-2, the J call TRBJ1-5; no clear D gene. Trimming took off 3 bases at V and 7 bases at J, with 13 bases between the two ends. CDR1 is SGHTA, CDR2 FQGNSA, per germline. The CDR3 length is 14 residues. The CDR3 DNA is TGTGCCAGCAGCTTCGAAATCCTGAGGCAGCCCCAGCATTTT. It translates to CASSFEILRQPQHF.

The V call is TRBV5-1, the J call TRBJ1-1; D perhaps matches TRBD1 (5 bases). The CDR3 length is 15 residues. Trimming shortened V by 0 bases and J by 5 bases, and 14 bases separated the two germline ends. Germline V gene sequence: CDR1 SGHRS, CDR2 YFSETQ. The CDR3 DNA follows: TGCGCCAGCAGCTTGGCCCAGGGCGGGGGGACTGAAGCTTTCTTT. Translating it yields CASSLAQGGGTEAFF. The full variable domain, completed using reference TRBV5-1 and TRBJ1-1, is KAGVTQTPRYLIKTRGQQVTLSCSPISGHRSVSWYQQTPGQGLQFLFEYFSETQRNKGNFPGRFSGRQFSNSRSEMNVSTLELGDSALYLCASSLAQGGGTEAFFGQGTRLTVV.